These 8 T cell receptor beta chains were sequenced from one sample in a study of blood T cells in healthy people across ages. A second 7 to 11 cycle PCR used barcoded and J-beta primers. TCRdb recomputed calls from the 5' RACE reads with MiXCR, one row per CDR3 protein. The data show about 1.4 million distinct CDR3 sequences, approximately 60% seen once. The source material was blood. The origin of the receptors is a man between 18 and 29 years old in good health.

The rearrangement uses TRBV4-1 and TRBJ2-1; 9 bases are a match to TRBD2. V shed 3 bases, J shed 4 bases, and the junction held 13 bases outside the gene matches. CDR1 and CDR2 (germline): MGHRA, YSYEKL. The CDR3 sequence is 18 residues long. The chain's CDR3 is CASSQGASGELLYNEQFF. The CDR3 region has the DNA TGCGCCAGCAGCCAGGGGGCTAGCGGGGAATTACTTTACAATGAGCAGTTCTTC.

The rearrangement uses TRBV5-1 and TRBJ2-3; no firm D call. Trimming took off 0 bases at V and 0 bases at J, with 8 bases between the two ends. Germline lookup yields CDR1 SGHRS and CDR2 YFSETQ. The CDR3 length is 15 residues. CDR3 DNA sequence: TGCGCCAGCAGCTTGGGTCGATCTAGCACAGATACGCAGTATTTT. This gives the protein CASSLGRSSTDTQYF.

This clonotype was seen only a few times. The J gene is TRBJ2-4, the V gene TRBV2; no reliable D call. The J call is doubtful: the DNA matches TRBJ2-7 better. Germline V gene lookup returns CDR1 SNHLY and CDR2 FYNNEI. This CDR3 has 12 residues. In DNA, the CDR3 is TGTGCCAGCAGTGCGGGTTACTACGAGCAGTACTTC. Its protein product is CASSAGYYEQYF.

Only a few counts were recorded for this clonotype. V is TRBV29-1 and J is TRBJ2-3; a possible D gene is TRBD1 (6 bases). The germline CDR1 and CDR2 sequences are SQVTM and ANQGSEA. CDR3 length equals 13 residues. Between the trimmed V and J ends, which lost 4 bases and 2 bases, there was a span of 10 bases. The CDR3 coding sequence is TGCAGCGTTGCAGGGGATGACACAGATACGCAGTATTTT. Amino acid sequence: CSVAGDDTDTQYF.

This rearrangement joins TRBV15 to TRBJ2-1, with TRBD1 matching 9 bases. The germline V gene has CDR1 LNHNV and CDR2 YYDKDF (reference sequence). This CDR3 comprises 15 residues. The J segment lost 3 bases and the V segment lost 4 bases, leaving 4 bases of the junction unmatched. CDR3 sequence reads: CATSITGGNYNEQFF. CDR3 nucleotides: TGTGCCACCAGCATAACAGGGGGCAACTACAATGAGCAGTTCTTC.

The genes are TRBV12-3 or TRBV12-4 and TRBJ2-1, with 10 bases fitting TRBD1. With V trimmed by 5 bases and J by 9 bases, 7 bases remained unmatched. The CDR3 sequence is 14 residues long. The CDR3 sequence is CASSRDRGTVEQFF. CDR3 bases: TGTGCCAGCAGTCGGGACAGGGGCACAGTTGAGCAGTTCTTC.

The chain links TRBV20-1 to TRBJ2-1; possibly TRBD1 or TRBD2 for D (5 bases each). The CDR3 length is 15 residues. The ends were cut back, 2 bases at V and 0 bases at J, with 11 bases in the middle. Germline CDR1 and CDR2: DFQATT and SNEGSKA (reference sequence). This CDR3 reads CSARPGTFSYNEQFF. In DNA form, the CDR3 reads TGCAGTGCTAGACCCGGGACCTTCTCCTACAATGAGCAGTTCTTC.

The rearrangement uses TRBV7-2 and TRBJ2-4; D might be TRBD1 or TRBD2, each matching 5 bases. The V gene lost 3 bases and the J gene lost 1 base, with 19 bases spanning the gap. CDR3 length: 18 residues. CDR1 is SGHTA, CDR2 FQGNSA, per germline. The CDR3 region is CASSFPSLRDGAKNIQYF. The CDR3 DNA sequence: TGTGCCAGCAGCTTCCCTAGCCTCAGGGATGGGGCCAAAAACATTCAGTACTTC.